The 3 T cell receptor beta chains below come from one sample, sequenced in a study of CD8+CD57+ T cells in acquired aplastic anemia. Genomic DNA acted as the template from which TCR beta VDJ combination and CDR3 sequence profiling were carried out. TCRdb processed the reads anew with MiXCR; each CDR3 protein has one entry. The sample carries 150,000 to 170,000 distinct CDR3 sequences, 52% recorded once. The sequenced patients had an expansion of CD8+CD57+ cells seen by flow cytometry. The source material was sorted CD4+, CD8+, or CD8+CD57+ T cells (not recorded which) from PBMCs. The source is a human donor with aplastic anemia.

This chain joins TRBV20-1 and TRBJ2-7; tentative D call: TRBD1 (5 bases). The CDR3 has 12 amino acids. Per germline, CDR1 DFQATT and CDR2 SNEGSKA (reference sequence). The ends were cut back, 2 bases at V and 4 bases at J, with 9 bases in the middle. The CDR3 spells CSARRQSYEQYF. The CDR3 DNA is TGCAGTGCTAGACGACAGAGTTACGAGCAGTACTTC.

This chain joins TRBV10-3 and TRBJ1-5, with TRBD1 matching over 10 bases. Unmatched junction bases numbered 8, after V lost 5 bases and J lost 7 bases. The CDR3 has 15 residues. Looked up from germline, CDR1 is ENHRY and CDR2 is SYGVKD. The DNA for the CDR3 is TGTGCCATCAGTTCAGACGACAGGGGGCGACAGCCCCAGCATTTT. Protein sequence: CAISSDDRGRQPQHF.

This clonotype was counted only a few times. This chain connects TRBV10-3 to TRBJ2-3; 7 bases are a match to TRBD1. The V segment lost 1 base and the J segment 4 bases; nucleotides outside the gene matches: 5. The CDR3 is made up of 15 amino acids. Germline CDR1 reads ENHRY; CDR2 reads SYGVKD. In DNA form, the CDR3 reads TGTGCCATCAGTGAGTTCGGACAGGTATCAGATACGCAGTATTTT. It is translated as CAISEFGQVSDTQYF.